This is a list of T cell receptor beta chains from one sample in a study of blood T cell dynamics during melanoma immunotherapy. Sequencing was performed with immunoSEQ multiplex PCR; in TCRdb, only in-frame clones are kept and a portion is missing. The table records tens of thousands of clones, around 88% of them present only once. This material consisted of blood, taken from a patient treated with checkpoint blockade. The receptors originated from a human donor with melanoma. The CDR3 runs from the conserved cysteine through the conserved F or W. A D gene is named only where the DNA matches it firmly. Size is omitted from some rows. Given values are once, few, many or a class for expanded clones.

V,size,D,J,CDR3,DNA
TRBV28,-,-,TRBJ1-1,CASSPDEYREGSANTEAFF,TGTGCCAGCAGTCCCGACGAGTACAGGGAGGGATCCGCGAACACTGAAGCTTTCTTT
TRBV28,-,TRBD1,TRBJ2-2,CASSLLQGANTGELFF,TGTGCCAGCAGTTTACTCCAGGGGGCGAACACCGGGGAGCTGTTTTTT
TRBV27,-,-,TRBJ1-1,CASSSSQGWDTEAFF,TGTGCCAGCAGTTCGTCTCAGGGTTGGGACACTGAAGCTTTCTTT
TRBV7-9,-,-,TRBJ2-1,CASSARVGYVSNEQFF,TGTGCCAGCAGCGCCAGGGTCGGCTACGTCTCCAATGAGCAGTTCTTC
TRBV7-3,-,TRBD2,TRBJ2-1,CASSPTRASGYNEQFF,TGTGCCAGCAGCCCCACCAGGGCTAGCGGGTACAATGAGCAGTTCTTC
TRBV4-1,few,TRBD1,TRBJ1-1,CASSYSPTGLDEAFF,TGCGCCAGCAGCTACTCCCCGACAGGGTTGGATGAAGCTTTCTTT
TRBV5-1,-,TRBD2,TRBJ2-5,CASSLGLAGSETQYF,TGCGCCAGCAGCCTCGGACTAGCGGGAAGCGAGACCCAGTACTTC
TRBV4-1,-,TRBD1,TRBJ1-4,CASSQGQGGWEKLFF,TGCGCCAGCAGCCAGGGACAGGGCGGATGGGAAAAACTGTTTTTT
TRBV5-4,-,-,TRBJ2-3,CASSSGGDTQYF,TGTGCCAGCAGCTCCGGAGGCGATACGCAGTATTTT
TRBV28,-,TRBD1,TRBJ2-3,CASRGAGGGTDTQYF,TGTGCCAGCAGGGGGGCAGGGGGCGGCACAGATACGCAGTATTTT
TRBV19,-,TRBD1,TRBJ2-5,CASSIRIQGVETQYF,TGTGCCAGTAGTATAAGAATACAGGGGGTGGAGACCCAGTACTTC
TRBV19,-,TRBD1,TRBJ2-7,CASSRGGQGLYEQYF,TGTGCCAGTAGTAGAGGGGGACAGGGACTCTACGAGCAGTACTTC
TRBV5-1,-,-,TRBJ2-5,CASSLLGRETQYF,TGCGCCAGCAGCTTGTTGGGGCGGGAGACCCAGTACTTC
TRBV7-9,few,-,TRBJ1-5,CASTLSGNQPQHF,TGTGCCAGCACCCTCTCAGGAAATCAGCCCCAGCATTTT
TRBV11-2,-,-,TRBJ2-6,CASTLAGANVLTF,TGTGCCAGCACCCTGGCTGGGGCCAACGTCCTGACTTTC
TRBV13,-,-,TRBJ2-2,CASSKGTGELFF,TGTGCCAGCAGTAAAGGGACCGGGGAGCTGTTTTTT
TRBV10-2,few,-,TRBJ2-7,CASNKGYEQYF,TGCGCCAGCAATAAAGGGTACGAGCAGTACTTC
TRBV28,few,TRBD1,TRBJ2-7,CASPPSTGGSYEQYF,TGTGCCAGTCCCCCCTCGACAGGGGGCTCCTACGAGCAGTACTTC
TRBV28,-,TRBD2,TRBJ2-7,CASSLREGEQYF,TGTGCCAGCAGTTTAAGGGAGGGCGAGCAGTACTTC
TRBV4-2,-,-,TRBJ2-1,CASSQGRLLGQYNEQFF,TGTGCCAGCAGCCAAGGACGACTCTTAGGCCAATACAATGAGCAGTTCTTC
TRBV2,-,TRBD1,TRBJ1-1,CASSGDSGTGNREAFF,TGTGCCAGCAGTGGAGACTCCGGGACAGGGAACCGTGAAGCTTTCTTT
TRBV7-3,-,-,TRBJ1-1,CASSIGQMNTEAFF,TGTGCCAGCAGCATCGGACAGATGAACACTGAAGCTTTCTTT
TRBV6-5,-,-,TRBJ2-5,CASSWGQGSQETQYF,TGTGCCAGCAGTTGGGGCCAGGGGTCTCAAGAGACCCAGTACTTC
TRBV19,-,-,TRBJ2-7,CASSIDTGYEQYF,TGTGCCAGTAGTATAGATACCGGATACGAGCAGTACTTC
TRBV7-3,-,-,TRBJ1-1,CASSFGGNTEAFF,TGTGCCAGCAGCTTCGGGGGTAACACTGAAGCTTTCTTT
TRBV28,-,TRBD1,TRBJ2-5,CASSPRGHGKETQYF,TGTGCCAGCAGTCCCAGGGGGCATGGAAAAGAGACCCAGTACTTC
TRBV27,-,-,TRBJ2-3,CASSALGSDTQYF,TGTGCCAGCAGCGCCCTCGGATCAGATACGCAGTATTTT
TRBV5-6,-,-,TRBJ2-1,CASRLPSGDEQFF,TGTGCCAGCAGATTGCCCTCGGGCGATGAGCAGTTCTTC
TRBV5-6,-,-,TRBJ1-4,CASSKGGVKLFF,TGTGCCAGCTCCAAGGGAGGTGTCAAACTGTTTTTT
TRBV28,-,TRBD1,TRBJ1-5,CASSQTGGGQPQHF,TGTGCCAGCAGCCAAACAGGGGGCGGTCAGCCCCAGCATTTT
TRBV7-3,-,-,TRBJ1-1,CASSPTGNTEAFF,TGTGCCAGCAGCCCAACAGGGAACACTGAAGCTTTCTTT
TRBV28,-,-,TRBJ1-1,CASSLSTNTEAFF,TGTGCCAGCAGTCTTTCGACTAACACTGAAGCTTTCTTT
TRBV19,-,TRBD2,TRBJ2-7,CASSIIGGSNEQYF,TGTGCCAGTAGTATTATCGGCGGGAGCAACGAGCAGTACTTC
TRBV14,-,-,TRBJ1-1,CASSRHSLNTEAFF,TGTGCCAGCAGCCGACATTCCCTGAACACTGAAGCTTTCTTT
TRBV19,-,-,TRBJ1-6,CASSVSSYNSPLHF,TGTGCCAGTAGTGTTAGCTCCTATAATTCACCCCTCCACTTT
TRBV19,-,TRBD1,TRBJ2-1,CASSGRDRGYNEQFF,TGTGCCAGTAGTGGCCGGGACAGGGGTTACAATGAGCAGTTCTTC
TRBV9,-,TRBD1,TRBJ1-2,CASSVTGTGISNGYTF,TGTGCCAGCAGCGTAACCGGGACAGGGATCTCTAATGGCTACACCTTC
TRBV28,-,-,TRBJ1-2,CASSLGLTYGYTF,TGTGCCAGCAGTTTGGGGCTTACCTATGGCTACACCTTC
TRBV7-3,-,TRBD1,TRBJ2-3,CASSHGDRESTDTQYF,TGTGCCAGCAGCCACGGTGACAGGGAAAGCACAGATACGCAGTATTTT
TRBV29-1,-,TRBD2,TRBJ2-3,CSATLAGGIDTQYF,TGCAGTGCTACTTTAGCGGGAGGGATTGATACGCAGTATTTT
TRBV7-2,-,TRBD2,TRBJ2-3,CASSPQSSGRPRTDTQYF,TGTGCCAGCAGCCCCCAGTCTAGCGGGAGGCCGCGCACAGATACGCAGTATTTT
TRBV30,-,-,TRBJ1-2,CAWSAGRKTENYGYTF,TGTGCCTGGAGTGCCGGACGCAAAACAGAGAACTATGGCTACACCTTC
TRBV11-2,-,TRBD2,TRBJ2-1,CASRDGLAGVWEQFF,TGTGCCAGCAGGGACGGACTAGCGGGAGTTTGGGAGCAGTTCTTC
TRBV6-4,-,TRBD1,TRBJ2-6,CASSDTRGQGANVLTF,TGTGCCAGCAGTGACACCAGGGGGCAGGGGGCCAACGTCCTGACTTTC
TRBV6-5,-,TRBD1,TRBJ1-4,CASSRQGRVTEKLFF,TGTGCCAGCAGTAGACAGGGTCGAGTGACAGAAAAACTGTTTTTT
TRBV5-1,-,TRBD2,TRBJ2-7,CASSLLASGRRDDEQYF,TGCGCCAGCAGCTTGTTGGCTAGCGGGAGGAGGGACGACGAGCAGTACTTC
TRBV7-9,-,-,TRBJ2-3,CASSLVSWRTSTDTQYF,TGTGCCAGCAGCTTAGTCTCCTGGCGGACTAGCACAGATACGCAGTATTTT
TRBV15,-,TRBD1,TRBJ2-7,CATSRAGGSYEQYF,TGTGCCACCAGCAGAGCAGGGGGAAGCTACGAGCAGTACTTC